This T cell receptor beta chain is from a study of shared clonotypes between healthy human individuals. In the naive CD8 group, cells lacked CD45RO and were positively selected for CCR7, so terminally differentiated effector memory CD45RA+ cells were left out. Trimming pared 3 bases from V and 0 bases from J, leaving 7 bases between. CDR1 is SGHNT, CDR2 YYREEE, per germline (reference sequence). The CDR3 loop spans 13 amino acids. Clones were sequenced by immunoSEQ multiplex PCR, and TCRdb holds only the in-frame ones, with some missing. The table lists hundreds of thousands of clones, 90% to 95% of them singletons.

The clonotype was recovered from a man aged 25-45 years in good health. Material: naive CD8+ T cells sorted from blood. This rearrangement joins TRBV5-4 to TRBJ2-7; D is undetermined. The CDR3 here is CASSSGSSYEQYF. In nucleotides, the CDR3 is TGTGCCAGCAGCTCTGGTAGCTCCTACGAGCAGTACTTC. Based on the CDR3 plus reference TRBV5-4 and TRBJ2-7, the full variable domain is ETGVTQSPTHLIKTRGQQVTLRCSSQSGHNTVSWYQQALGQGPQFIFQYYREEENGRGNFPPRFSGLQFPNYSSELNVNALELDDSALYLCASSSGSSYEQYFGPGTRLTVT.